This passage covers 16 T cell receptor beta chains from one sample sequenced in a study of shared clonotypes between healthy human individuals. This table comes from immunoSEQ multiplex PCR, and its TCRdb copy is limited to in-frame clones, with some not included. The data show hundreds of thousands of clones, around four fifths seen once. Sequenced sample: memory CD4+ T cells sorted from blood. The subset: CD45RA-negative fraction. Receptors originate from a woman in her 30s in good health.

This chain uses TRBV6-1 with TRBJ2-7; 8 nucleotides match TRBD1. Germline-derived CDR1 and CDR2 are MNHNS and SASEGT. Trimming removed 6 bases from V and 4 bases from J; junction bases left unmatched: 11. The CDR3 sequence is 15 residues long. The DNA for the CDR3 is TGTGCCAGCAGCTTTAGACAGGGGCTTTCTTACGAGCAGTACTTC. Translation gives CASSFRQGLSYEQYF.

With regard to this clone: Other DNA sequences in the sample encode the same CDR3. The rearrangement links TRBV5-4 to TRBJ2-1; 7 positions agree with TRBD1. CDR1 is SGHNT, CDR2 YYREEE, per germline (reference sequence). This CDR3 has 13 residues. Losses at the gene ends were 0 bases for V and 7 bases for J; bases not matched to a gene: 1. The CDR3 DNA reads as TGTGCCAGCAGCTTGGAGGGGGCAAATGAGCAGTTCTTC. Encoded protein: CASSLEGANEQFF.

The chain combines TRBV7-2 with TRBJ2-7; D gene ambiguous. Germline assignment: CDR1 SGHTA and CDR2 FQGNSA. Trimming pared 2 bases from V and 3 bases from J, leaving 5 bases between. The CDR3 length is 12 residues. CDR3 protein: CASSLQSYEQYF. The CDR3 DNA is TGTGCCAGCAGCTTACAGAGCTACGAGCAGTACTTC.

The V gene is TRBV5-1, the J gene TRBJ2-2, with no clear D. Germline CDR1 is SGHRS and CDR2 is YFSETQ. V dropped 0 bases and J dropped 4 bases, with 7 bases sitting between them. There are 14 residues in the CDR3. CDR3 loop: CASSLDPVTGELFF. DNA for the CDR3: TGCGCCAGCAGCTTGGATCCGGTCACCGGGGAGCTGTTTTTT. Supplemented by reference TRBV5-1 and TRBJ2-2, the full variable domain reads KAGVTQTPRYLIKTRGQQVTLSCSPISGHRSVSWYQQTPGQGLQFLFEYFSETQRNKGNFPGRFSGRQFSNSRSEMNVSTLELGDSALYLCASSLDPVTGELFFGEGSRLTVL.

This chain's CDR3 is CASSPGTSGQRNEQFF. DNA of the CDR3: TGCGCCAGCAGCCCCGGGACTAGCGGGCAACGGAATGAGCAGTTCTTC. V and J are TRBV5-1 and TRBJ2-1, with TRBD2 matching over 12 bases. This CDR3 has 16 residues. Losses at the gene ends were 4 bases for V and 7 bases for J; bases not matched to a gene: 9. Germline lookup yields CDR1 SGHRS and CDR2 YFSETQ.

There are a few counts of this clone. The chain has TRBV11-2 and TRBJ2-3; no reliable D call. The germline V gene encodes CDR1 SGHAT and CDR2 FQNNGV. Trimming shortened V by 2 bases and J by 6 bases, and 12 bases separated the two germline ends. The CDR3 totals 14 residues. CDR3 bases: TGTGCCAGCAGCTTAAGGCAGTTCTTCGATACGCAGTATTTT. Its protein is CASSLRQFFDTQYF.

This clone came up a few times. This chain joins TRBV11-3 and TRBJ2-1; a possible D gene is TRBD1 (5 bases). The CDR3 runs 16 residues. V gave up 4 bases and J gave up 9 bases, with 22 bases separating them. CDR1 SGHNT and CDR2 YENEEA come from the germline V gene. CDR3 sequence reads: CASSSPSGVNQGEQFF. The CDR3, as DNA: TGTGCCAGCAGCTCACCTTCCGGAGTCAACCAGGGTGAGCAGTTCTTC. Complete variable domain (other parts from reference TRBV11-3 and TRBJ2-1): EAGVVQSPRYKIIEKKQPVAFWCNPISGHNTLYWYLQNLGQGPELLIRYENEEAVDDSQLPKDRFSAERLKGVDSTLKIQPAELGDSAVYLCASSSPSGVNQGEQFFGPGTRLTVL.

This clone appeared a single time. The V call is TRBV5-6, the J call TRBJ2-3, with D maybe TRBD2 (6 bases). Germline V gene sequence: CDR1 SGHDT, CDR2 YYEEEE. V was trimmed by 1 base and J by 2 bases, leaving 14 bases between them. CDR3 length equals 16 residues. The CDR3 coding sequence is TGTGCCAGCAGCTTGTTGTGGGACTCGAACACAGATACGCAGTATTTT. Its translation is CASSLLWDSNTDTQYF. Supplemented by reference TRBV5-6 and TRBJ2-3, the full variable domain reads DAGVTQSPTHLIKTRGQQVTLRCSPKSGHDTVSWYQQALGQGPQFIFQYYEEEERQRGNFPDRFSGHQFPNYSSELNVNALLLGDSALYLCASSLLWDSNTDTQYFGPGTRLTVL.

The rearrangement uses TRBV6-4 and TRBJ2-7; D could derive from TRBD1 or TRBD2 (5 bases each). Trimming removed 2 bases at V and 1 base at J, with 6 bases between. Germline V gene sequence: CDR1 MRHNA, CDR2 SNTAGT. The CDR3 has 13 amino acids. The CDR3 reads CASSDGGSYEQYF. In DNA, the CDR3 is TGTGCCAGCAGTGACGGGGGATCCTACGAGCAGTACTTC.

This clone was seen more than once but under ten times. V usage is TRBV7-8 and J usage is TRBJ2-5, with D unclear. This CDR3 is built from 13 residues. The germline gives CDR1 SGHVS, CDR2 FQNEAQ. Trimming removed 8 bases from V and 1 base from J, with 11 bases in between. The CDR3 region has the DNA TGTGCCAGCTCCCTTCGAATCCAAGAGACCCAGTACTTC. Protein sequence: CASSLRIQETQYF.

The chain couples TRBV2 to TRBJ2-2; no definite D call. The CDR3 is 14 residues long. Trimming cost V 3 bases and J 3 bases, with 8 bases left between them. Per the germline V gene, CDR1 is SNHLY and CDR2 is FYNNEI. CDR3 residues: CASSEYRDTGELFF. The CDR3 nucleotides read TGTGCCAGCAGTGAGTACAGAGACACCGGGGAGCTGTTTTTT.

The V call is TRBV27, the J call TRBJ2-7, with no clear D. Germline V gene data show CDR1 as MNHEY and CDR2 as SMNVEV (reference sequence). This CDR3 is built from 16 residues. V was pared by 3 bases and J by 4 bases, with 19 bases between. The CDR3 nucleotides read TGTGCCAGCAGTTTGCGCCCATCGGCAATAGGTTACGAGCAGTACTTC. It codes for CASSLRPSAIGYEQYF.

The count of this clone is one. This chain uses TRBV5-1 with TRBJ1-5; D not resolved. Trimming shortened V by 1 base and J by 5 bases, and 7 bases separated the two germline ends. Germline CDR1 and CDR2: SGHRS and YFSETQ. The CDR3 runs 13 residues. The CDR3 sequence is CASSLYPDQPQHF. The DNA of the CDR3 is TGCGCCAGCAGCTTGTACCCTGATCAGCCCCAGCATTTT.

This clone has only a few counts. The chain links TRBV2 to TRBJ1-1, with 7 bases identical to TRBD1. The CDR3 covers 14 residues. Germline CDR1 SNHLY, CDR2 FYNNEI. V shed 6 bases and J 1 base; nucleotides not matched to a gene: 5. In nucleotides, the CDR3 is TGTGCCAGCAGATGGGACAGAACGAACACTGAAGCTTTCTTT. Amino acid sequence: CASRWDRTNTEAFF.

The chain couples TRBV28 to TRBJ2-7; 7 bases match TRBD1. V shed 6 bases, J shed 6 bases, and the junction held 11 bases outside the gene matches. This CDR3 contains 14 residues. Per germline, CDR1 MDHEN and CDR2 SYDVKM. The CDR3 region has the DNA TGTGCCAGCAGCCGTAGTACAGGGGCTTCCGAGCAGTACTTC. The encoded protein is CASSRSTGASEQYF. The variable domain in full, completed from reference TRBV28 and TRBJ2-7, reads DVKVTQSSRYLVKRTGEKVFLECVQDMDHENMFWYRQDPGLGLRLIYFSYDVKMKEKGDIPEGYSVSREKKERFSLILESASTNQTSMYLCASSRSTGASEQYFGPGTRLTVT.

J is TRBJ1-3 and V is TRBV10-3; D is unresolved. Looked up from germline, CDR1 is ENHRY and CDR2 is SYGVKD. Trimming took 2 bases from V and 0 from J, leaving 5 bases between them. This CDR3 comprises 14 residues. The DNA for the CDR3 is TGTGCCATCAGTGAGACAAACTCTGGAAACACCATATATTTT. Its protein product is CAISETNSGNTIYF.